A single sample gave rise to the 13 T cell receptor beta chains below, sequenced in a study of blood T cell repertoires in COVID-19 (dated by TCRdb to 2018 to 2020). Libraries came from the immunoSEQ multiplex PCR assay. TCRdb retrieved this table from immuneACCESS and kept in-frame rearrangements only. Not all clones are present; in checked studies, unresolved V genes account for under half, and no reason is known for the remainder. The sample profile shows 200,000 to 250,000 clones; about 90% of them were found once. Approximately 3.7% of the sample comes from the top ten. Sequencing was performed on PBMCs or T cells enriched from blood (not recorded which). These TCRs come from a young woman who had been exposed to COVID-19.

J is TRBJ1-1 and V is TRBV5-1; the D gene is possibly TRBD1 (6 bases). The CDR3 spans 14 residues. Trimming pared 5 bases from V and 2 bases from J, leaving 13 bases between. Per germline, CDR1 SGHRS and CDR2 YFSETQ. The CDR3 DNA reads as TGCGCCAGCAGAGCCCGAGGGGGTAACACTGAAGCTTTCTTT. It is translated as CASRARGGNTEAFF.

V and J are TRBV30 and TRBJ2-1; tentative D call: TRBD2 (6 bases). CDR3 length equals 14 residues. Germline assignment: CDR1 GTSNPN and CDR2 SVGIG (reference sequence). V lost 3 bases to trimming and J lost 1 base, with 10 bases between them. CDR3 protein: CAWREGGSYNEQFF. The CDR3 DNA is TGTGCCTGGAGGGAGGGAGGTTCCTACAATGAGCAGTTCTTC.

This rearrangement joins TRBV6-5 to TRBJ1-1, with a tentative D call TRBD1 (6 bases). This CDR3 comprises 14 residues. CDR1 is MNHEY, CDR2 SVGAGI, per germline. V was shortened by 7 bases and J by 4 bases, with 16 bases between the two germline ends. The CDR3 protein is CASKRWGLGTEAFF. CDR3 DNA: TGTGCCAGCAAGCGATGGGGGCTGGGCACTGAAGCTTTCTTT.

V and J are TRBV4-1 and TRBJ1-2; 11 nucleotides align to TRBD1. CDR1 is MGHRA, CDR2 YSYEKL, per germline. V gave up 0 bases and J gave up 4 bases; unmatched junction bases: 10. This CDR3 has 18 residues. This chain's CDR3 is CASSQDHIGTGGGYGYTF. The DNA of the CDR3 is TGCGCCAGCAGCCAAGATCATATAGGGACAGGGGGAGGCTATGGCTACACCTTC.

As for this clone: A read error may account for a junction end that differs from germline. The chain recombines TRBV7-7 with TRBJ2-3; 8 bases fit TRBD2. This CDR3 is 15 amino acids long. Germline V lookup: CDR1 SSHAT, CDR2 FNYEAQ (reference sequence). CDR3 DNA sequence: TGTGCTAGCAGCTTCAGCGGGAGCGGCACAGATACGCAGTATTTT. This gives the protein CASSFSGSGTDTQYF. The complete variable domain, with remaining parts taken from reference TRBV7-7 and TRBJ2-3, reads GAGVSQSPRYKVTKRGQDVTLRCDPISSHATLYWYQQALGQGPEFLTYFNYEAQPDKSGLPSDRFSAERPEGSISTLTIQRTEQRDSAMYRCASSFSGSGTDTQYFGPGTRLTVL.

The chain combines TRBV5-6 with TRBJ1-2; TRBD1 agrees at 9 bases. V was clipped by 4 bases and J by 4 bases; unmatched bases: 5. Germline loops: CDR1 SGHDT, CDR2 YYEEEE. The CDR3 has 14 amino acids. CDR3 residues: CASSGGQGGYGYTF. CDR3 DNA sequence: TGTGCCAGCAGCGGGGGACAGGGCGGCTATGGCTACACCTTC.

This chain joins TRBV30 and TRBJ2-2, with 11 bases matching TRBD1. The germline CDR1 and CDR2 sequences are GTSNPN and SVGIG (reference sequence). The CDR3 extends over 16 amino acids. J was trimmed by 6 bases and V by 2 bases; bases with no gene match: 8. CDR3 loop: CAWSTTGTGGPGELFF. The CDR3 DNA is TGTGCCTGGAGTACAACCGGGACAGGGGGACCCGGGGAGCTGTTTTTT.

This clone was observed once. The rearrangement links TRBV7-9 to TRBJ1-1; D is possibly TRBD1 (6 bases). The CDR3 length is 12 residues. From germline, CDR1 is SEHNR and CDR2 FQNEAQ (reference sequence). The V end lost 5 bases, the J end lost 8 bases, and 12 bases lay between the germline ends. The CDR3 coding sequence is TGTGCCAGCAGCCAAGTCGACAGGGAAGCTTTCTTT. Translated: CASSQVDREAFF.

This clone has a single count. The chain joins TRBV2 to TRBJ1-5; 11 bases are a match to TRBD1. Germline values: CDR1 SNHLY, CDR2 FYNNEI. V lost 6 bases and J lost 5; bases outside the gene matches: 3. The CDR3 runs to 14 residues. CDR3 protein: CASSGTGGDQPQHF. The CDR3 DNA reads TGTGCCAGCAGCGGGACAGGGGGGGATCAGCCCCAGCATTTT. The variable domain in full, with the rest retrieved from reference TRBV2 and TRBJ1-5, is EPEVTQTPSHQVTQMGQEVILRCVPISNHLYFYWYRQILGQKVEFLVSFYNNEISEKSEIFDDQFSVERPDGSNFTLKIRSTKLEDSAMYFCASSGTGGDQPQHFGDGTRLSIL.

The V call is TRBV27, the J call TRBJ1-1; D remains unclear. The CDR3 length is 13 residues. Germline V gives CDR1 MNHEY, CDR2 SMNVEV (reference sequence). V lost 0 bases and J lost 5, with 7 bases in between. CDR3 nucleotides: TGTGCCAGCAGTTTATCGGTGAGAACTGAAGCTTTCTTT. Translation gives CASSLSVRTEAFF.

The CDR3 DNA is TGTGCCAGTAGTGCGCAGGGGGTCGCTGAAGCTTTCTTT. Translation: CASSAQGVAEAFF. The rearrangement joins TRBV19 to TRBJ1-1; 7 bases fit TRBD1. CDR3 size: 13 residues. Trimming at V came to 5 bases and at J to 6 bases, leaving 6 bases not matched to a gene. Germline loops: CDR1 LNHDA, CDR2 SQIVND (reference sequence).

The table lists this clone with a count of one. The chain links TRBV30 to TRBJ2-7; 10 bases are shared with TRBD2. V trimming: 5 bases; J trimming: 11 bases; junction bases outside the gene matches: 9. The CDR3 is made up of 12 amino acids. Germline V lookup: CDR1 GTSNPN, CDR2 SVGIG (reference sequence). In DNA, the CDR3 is TGTGCCTGGGAGGGGTCTAGCGGGAGTAAGTACTTC. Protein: CAWEGSSGSKYF. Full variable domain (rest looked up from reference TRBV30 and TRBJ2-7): SQTIHQWPATLVQPVGSPLSLECTVEGTSNPNLYWYRQAAGRGLQLLFYSVGIGQISSEVPQNLSASRPQDRQFILSSKKLLLSDSGFYLCAWEGSSGSKYFGPGTRLTVT.

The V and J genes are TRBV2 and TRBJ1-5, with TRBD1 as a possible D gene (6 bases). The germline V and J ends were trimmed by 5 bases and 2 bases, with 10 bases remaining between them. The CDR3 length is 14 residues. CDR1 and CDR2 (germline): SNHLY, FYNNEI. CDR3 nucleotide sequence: TGTGCCAGCAGTATGACAGGTCGCAATCAGCCCCAGCATTTT. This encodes CASSMTGRNQPQHF.